The T cell receptor beta chain described here comes from a study of cytomegalovirus exposure and HLA in healthy donors. Whole-study findings and limits: TCR beta V- and J-gene trimming was later associated with a missense DCLRE1C variant. The later analysis indicated that the majority of CMV-associated TCR beta chains appeared HLA-restricted. Being productive about 87% or about 30% of the time was typical of most TCR beta V segments in an earlier analysis. Among TCR sequences, most were rare, though some public TCRs appeared in many donors.

Vbeta (60) and Jbeta (13) primers were used in the PCR. The data were produced by immunoSEQ multiplex PCR, yet TCRdb's version contains in-frame clones alone and is incomplete. The sample shows about 120,000 clones, roughly 87% of them seen only once. The CDR3 length is 15 residues. Deletions cut 5 bases from V and 5 bases from J, with 16 bases between. Germline CDR1 SGHTA, CDR2 FQGNSA. About this clone itself: Its antigen is not known.

This chain links TRBV7-2 with TRBJ2-1; D perhaps matches TRBD1 (6 bases). The TCR comes from a woman aged 18-29 years in good health and CMV-seronegative. The material sequenced was PBMCs. The CDR3, as DNA: TGTGCCAGCAGCCCTACAGGGAGACGTAACAATGAGCAGTTCTTC. Residues: CASSPTGRRNNEQFF.